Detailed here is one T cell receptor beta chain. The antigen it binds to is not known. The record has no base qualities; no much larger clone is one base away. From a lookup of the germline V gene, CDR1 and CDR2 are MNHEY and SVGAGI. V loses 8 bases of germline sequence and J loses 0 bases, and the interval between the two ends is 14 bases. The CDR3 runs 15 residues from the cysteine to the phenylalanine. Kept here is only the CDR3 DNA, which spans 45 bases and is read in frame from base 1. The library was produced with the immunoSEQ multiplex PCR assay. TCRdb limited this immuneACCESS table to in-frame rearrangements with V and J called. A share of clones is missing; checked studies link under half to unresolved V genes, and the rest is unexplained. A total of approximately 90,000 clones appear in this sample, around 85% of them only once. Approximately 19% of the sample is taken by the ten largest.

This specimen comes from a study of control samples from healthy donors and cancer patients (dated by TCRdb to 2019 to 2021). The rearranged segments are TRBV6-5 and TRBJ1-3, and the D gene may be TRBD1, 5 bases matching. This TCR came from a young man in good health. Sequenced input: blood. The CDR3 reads CASGWGGSSGNTIYF. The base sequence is TGTGCCAGCGGCTGGGGGGGGAGCTCTGGAAACACCATATATTTT.